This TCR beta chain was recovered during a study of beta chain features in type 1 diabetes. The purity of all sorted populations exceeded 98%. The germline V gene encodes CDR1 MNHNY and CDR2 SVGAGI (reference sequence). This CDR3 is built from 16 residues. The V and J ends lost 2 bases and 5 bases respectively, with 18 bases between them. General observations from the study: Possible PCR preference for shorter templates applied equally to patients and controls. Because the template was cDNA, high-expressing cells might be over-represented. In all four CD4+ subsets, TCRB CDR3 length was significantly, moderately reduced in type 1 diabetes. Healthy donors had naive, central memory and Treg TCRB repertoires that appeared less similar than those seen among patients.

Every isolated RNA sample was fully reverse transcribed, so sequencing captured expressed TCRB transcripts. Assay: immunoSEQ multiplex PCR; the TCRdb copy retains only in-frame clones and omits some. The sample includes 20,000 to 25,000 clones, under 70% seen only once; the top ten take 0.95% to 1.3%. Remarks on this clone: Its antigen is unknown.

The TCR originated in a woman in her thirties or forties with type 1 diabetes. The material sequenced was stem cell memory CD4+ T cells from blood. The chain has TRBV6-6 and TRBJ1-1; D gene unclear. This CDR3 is CASSYGLWRAPTEAFF. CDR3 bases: TGTGCCAGCAGTTACGGACTCTGGAGGGCTCCGACTGAAGCTTTCTTT.